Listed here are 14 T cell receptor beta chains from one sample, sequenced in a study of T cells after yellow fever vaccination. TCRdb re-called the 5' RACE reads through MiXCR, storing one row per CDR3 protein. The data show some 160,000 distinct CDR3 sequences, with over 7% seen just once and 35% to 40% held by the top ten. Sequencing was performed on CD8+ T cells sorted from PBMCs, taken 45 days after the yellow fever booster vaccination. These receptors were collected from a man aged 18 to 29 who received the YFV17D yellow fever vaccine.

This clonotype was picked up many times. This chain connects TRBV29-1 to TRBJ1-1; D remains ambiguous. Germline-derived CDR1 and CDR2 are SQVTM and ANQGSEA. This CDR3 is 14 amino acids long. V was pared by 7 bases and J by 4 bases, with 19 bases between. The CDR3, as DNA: TGCAGCGGGATCCGTGGGTCCCCGGGCACTGAAGCTTTCTTT. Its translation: CSGIRGSPGTEAFF.

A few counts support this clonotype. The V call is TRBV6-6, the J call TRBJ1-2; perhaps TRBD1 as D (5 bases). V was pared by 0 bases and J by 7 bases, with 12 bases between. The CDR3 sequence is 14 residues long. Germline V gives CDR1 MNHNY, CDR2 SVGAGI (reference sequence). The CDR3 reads CASSYSGQIPGYTF. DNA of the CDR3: TGTGCCAGCAGTTACTCGGGGCAGATTCCTGGCTACACCTTC.

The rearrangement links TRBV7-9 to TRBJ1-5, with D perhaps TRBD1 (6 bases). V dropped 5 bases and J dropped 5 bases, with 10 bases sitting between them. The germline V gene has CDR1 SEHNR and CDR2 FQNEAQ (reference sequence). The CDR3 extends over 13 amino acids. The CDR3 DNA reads TGTGCCAGCAGCCGTCCAGGGGATCAGCCCCAGCATTTT. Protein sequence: CASSRPGDQPQHF. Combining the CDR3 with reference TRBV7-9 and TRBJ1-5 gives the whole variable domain DTGVSQNPRHKITKRGQNVTFRCDPISEHNRLYWYRQTLGQGPEFLTYFQNEAQLEKSRLLSDRFSAERPKGSFSTLEIQRTEQGDSAMYLCASSRPGDQPQHFGDGTRLSIL.

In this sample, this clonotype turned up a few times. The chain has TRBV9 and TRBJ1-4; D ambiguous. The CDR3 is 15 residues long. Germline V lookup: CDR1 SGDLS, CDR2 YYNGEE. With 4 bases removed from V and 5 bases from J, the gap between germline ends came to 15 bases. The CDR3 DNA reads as TGTGCCAGCAGCCCACAAGGAAACCCGAATGAAAAACTGTTTTTT. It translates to CASSPQGNPNEKLFF.

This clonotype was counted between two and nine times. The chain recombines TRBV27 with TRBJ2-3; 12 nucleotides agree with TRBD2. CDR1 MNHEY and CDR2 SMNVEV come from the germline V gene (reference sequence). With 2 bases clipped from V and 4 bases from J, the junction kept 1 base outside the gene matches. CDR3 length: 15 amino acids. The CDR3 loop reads CASSLPSGGADTQYF. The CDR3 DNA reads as TGTGCCAGCAGTTTACCTAGCGGGGGGGCAGATACGCAGTATTTT.

CDR3 amino acids: CASSFGTNNSPLHF. In DNA form, the CDR3 reads TGTGCCAGCAGTTTCGGGACCAATAATTCACCCCTCCACTTT. The rearrangement links TRBV6-6 to TRBJ1-6; D might be TRBD1 (5 bases). This CDR3 is 14 amino acids long. Looked up from germline, CDR1 is MNHNY and CDR2 is SVGAGI (reference sequence). The V and J ends lost 4 bases and 5 bases respectively, with 9 bases between them.

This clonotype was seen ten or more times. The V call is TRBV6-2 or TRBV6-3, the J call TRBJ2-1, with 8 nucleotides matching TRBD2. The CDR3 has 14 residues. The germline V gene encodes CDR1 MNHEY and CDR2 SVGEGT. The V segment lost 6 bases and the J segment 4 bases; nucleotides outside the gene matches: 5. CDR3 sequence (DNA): TGTGCCAGCAGGGTTAGCGGGGCGTACAATGAGCAGTTCTTC. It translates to CASRVSGAYNEQFF.

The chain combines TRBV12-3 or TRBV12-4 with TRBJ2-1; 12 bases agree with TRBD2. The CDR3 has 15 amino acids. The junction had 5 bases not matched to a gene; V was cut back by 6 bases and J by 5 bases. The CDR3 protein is CASSQTSGGNNEQFF. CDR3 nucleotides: TGTGCCAGCAGCCAGACTAGCGGGGGAAACAATGAGCAGTTCTTC.

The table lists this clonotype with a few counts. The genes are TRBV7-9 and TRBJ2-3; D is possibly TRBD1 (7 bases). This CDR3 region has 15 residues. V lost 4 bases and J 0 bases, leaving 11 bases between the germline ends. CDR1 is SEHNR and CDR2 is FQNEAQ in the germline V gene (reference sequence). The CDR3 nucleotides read TGTGCCAGCAGCTCGACAGGGAGGAGCACAGATACGCAGTATTTT. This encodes CASSSTGRSTDTQYF.

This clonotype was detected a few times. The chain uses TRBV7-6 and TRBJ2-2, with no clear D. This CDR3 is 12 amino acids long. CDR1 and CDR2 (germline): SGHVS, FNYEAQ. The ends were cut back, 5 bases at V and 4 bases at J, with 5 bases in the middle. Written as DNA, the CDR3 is TGTGCCAGCAGCATCTTCACCGGGGAGCTGTTTTTT. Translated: CASSIFTGELFF.

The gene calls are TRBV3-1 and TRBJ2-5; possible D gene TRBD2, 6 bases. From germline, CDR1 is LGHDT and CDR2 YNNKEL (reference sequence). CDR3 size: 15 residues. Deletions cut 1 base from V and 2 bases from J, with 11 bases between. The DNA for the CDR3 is TGTGCCAGCAGCCAAGGATGGGGGGTACAAGAGACCCAGTACTTC. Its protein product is CASSQGWGVQETQYF.

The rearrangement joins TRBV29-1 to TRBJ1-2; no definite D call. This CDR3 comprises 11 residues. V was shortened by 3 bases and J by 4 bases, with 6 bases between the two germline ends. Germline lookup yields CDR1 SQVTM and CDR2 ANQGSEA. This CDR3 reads CSVDEAYGYTF. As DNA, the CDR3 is TGCAGCGTTGACGAAGCCTATGGCTACACCTTC. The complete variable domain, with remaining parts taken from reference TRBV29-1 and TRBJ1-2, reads SAVISQKPSRDICQRGTSLTIQCQVDSQVTMMFWYRQQPGQSLTLIATANQGSEATYESGFVIDKFPISRPNLTFSTLTVSNMSPEDSSIYLCSVDEAYGYTFGSGTRLTVV.

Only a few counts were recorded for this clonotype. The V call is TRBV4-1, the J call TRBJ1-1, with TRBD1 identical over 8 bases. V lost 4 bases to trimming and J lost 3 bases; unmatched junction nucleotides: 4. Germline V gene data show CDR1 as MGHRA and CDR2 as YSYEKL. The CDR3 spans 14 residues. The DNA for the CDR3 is TGCGCCAGCAGCCTGGACAGGGCGGACACTGAAGCTTTCTTT. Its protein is CASSLDRADTEAFF.

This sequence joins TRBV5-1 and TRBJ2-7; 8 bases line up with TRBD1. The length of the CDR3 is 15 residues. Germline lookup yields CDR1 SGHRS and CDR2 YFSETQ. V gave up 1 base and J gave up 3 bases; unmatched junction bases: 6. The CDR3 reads CASSLFGGQGYEQYF. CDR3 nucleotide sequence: TGCGCCAGCAGCTTGTTTGGTGGACAGGGCTACGAGCAGTACTTC.